This T cell receptor (beta chain) was sequenced during a study of radiotherapy plus CTLA-4 blockade in lung cancer. Study context: Objective responses emerged in around a sixth of patients, and around 31% attained disease control. Points from the study as a whole: Blood saw expansion of tumor-derived TCR clones after radiotherapy plus ipilimumab.

Data came from immunoSEQ multiplex PCR; TCRdb stores just in-frame clones and leaves some out. The sample lists tens of thousands of clones, around three quarters occurring once. As for this clone: Its matching antigen is unknown.

People whose metastatic non-small-cell lung cancer was chemo-refractory got focal radiation along with CTLA-4 blockade by ipilimumab. This receptor was obtained from a human donor with non-small cell lung cancer who had a complete response to radiotherapy plus ipilimumab. Sequenced material: peripheral blood, taken from a patient treated with radiotherapy plus ipilimumab.

For the CDR3, the DNA is TGTGCCAGCAGTGTATTTAAGGGACAGGGTTTAGTAGCTTTCTTT. Protein: CASSVFKGQGLVAFF. This chain joins TRBV6-1 and TRBJ1-1; 9 bases map to TRBD1. There are 15 residues in the CDR3. V gave up 4 bases and J gave up 10 bases; unmatched junction bases: 13. CDR1 and CDR2 (germline): MNHNS, SASEGT.